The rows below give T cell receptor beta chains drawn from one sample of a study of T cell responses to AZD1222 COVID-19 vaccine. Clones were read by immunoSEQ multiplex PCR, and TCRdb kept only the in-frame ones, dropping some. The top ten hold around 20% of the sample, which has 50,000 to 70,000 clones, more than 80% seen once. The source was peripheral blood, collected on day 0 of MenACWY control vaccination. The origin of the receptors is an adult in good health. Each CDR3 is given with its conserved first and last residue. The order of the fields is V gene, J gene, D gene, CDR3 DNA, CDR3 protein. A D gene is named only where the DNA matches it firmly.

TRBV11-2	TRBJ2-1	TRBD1	TGTGCCAGCAGCTGGGGACAGTTGGACGAGCAGTTCTTC	CASSWGQLDEQFF
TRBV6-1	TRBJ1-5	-	TGTGCCAGCAGTGATGGCAGAAACAATCAGCCCCAGCATTTT	CASSDGRNNQPQHF
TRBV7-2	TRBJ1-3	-	TGTGCCAGCAGCTTAGGAGGCTCCGGACACTCTGGAAACACCATATATTTT	CASSLGGSGHSGNTIYF
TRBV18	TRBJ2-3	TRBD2	TGTGCCAGCTCACCCCCCTTCGGTCTAGCGGGAGGTACAGATACGCAGTATTTT	CASSPPFGLAGGTDTQYF
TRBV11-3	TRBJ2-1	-	TGTGCCAGCAGCTCAGGCGGCCACAATGAGCAGTTCTTC	CASSSGGHNEQFF
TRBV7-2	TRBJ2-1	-	TGTGCCAGCAGCTTAGAATGGGGTTACAATGAGCAGTTCTTC	CASSLEWGYNEQFF
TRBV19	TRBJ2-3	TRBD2	TGTGCCAGTAGTACGGGACTAGCGGTAACAGATACGCAGTATTTT	CASSTGLAVTDTQYF
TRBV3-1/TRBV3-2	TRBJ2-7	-	TGTGCCAGCAGCGGACTTTACGAGCAGTACTTC	CASSGLYEQYF
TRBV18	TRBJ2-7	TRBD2	TGTGCCAGCTCACCCACGAGGACTAGCGGGAGTTCCGAGCAGTACTTC	CASSPTRTSGSSEQYF
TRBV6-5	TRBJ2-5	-	TGTGCCAGCAGTTACTTACTTGGCGGGAAGGAGACCCAGTACTTC	CASSYLLGGKETQYF
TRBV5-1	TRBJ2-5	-	TGCGCCAGCAGCGAGGAGGAGACCCAGTACTTC	CASSEEETQYF
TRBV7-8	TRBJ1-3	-	TGTGCCAGCAGCCGAGACAGCTCTGGAAACACCATATATTTT	CASSRDSSGNTIYF
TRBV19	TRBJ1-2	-	TGTGCCAGTACCAGCGGAGCCAGTGGTGGCTACACCTTC	CASTSGASGGYTF
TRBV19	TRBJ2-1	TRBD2	TGTGCCAGTACTCCCAGATCGTCACTAGCGGACAACAATGAGCAGTTCTTC	CASTPRSSLADNNEQFF